This note documents a single TCR beta chain sequence. These data are taken from a study of beta chain features in type 1 diabetes. All of the isolated RNA was reverse transcribed, so expressed TCRB transcripts were sequenced. An average of approximately 4 million reads was obtained for naive, central memory and regulatory T cell samples. Clones were sequenced by immunoSEQ multiplex PCR, and TCRdb holds only the in-frame ones, with some missing. The sample has fewer than 900,000 clones, roughly a sixth seen once; the top ten hold about 0.02%. The CDR3 contains 13 residues. The V end lost 3 bases, the J end lost 4 bases, and 8 bases lay between the germline ends. Germline CDR1 and CDR2: LNHDA and SQIVND (reference sequence).

This sequence originates from a woman between 18 and 29 years old in good health. The chain recombines TRBV19 with TRBJ2-3, with D unclear. The sample taken for sequencing was naive CD4+ T cells from blood. CDR3: CASSIQIPDTQYF. Here the CDR3 DNA reads TGTGCCAGTAGTATTCAAATTCCAGATACGCAGTATTTT.